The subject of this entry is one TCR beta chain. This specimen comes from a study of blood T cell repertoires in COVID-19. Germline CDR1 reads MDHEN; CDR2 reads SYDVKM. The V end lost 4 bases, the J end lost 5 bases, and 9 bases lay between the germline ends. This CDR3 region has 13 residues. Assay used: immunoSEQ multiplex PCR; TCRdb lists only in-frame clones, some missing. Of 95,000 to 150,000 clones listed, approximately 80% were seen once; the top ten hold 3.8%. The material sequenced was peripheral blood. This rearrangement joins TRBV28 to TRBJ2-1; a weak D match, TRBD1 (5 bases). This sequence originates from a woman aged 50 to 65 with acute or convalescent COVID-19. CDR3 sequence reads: CASSYTGNNEQFF. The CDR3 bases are TGTGCCAGCAGTTATACAGGCAACAATGAGCAGTTCTTC.